This TCR beta chain appears in the sequencing data of a study of T cells after yellow fever vaccination. TCR cDNA, made by 5'RACE template switching, carried an added universal primer site and UMIs. TCRdb independently ran MiXCR on the 5' RACE reads; one entry per CDR3 protein. The table has 150,000 to 200,000 distinct CDR3 sequences, 8% to 13% seen once. Details on this clonotype: What it binds is unknown.

There are 18 residues in the CDR3. Germline loops: CDR1 SEHNR, CDR2 FQNEAQ (reference sequence). J lost 5 bases, V lost 4 bases, and 19 bases had no gene match. Study outcomes and limitations: The study re-detected most primary-vaccination clones after the booster (96% CD4, almost 90% CD8). Researchers report a weaker secondary response that nonetheless peaked faster, day 5 versus 15. Abundant clonotypes from the bulk population could have been carried over as contaminants into FACS-sorted repertoires.

The source was CD8+ T cells sorted from PBMCs, collected 15 days after the yellow fever booster vaccination. V and J are TRBV7-9 and TRBJ1-2; 7 bases align to TRBD1. The sequence came from a man between 18 and 29 years old who received the YFV17D yellow fever vaccine. For the CDR3, the DNA is TGTGCCAGCAGCTCAACCTCTTTGGATGACAGGGTAGAATATGGCTACACCTTC. This gives the protein CASSSTSLDDRVEYGYTF.